This T cell receptor (beta chain) was documented in a study of low-dose radiotherapy and immunotherapy resistance in tumors (dated by TCRdb to between 2021 and 2024). Notes on the research overall: Cohort 1 received 0.5 Gy per fraction every 2 weeks, with a prescribed total PTV dose of 6.5 Gy. Patients were given nivolumab as a 240 mg flat dose every two weeks and ipilimumab at 1 mg/kg every six weeks, with both drugs delivered intravenously. Cyclophosphamide 200 mg/m2 was given intravenously every two weeks, one day before each radiation and immunotherapy administration. Aspirin 300 mg was taken orally once daily by patients for four cycles, starting on cycle 1 day 1. Trial participants were not randomized into treatment groups. In Cohort 2, 1 Gy per fraction was delivered every two weeks, for a total of 13 Gy over 26 weeks. Eight patients were included in the translational analysis, namely three from the first dose cohort plus the first five from the second dose cohort.

Instrument used: Illumina HiSeq 2500. Superscript III and a set of TRAV- and TRBV-specific primers were used to synthesize first-strand cDNA, so that both TCRalpha and TCRbeta chains were covered. TCRs were amplified for around 20 PCR cycles with Phusion, using a constant-region primer paired with the adapter attached to the V primers. Amplification of the isolated mRNA was done with the MessageAmp II aRNA Amplification Kit, which involved a roughly 17-hour in vitro transcription at 37 degrees C. mRNA for TCR sequencing was isolated with the Dynabeads mRNA DIRECT Purification Kit. A second approximately 25-cycle Phusion PCR added indexed Illumina adapters, and products were purified with AMPure XP beads. Regarding the original processing steps: Using custom Perl scripts, TCR sequences that encoded the same protein were pooled, out-of-frame sequences were dropped, and the abundance of each clonotype was calculated. Any TCR sequence supported by only a single read was excluded from analysis. The metrics used to describe the repertoires included Shannon entropy, Gini index, clonality, richness, and the frequency of TCRs shared between repertoires. The raw public data were reprocessed by TCRdb itself: fastp quality trimming at Q25, MiXCR clonotype calling, in-frame beta chains only. Each record represents a unique CDR3 protein, reported with the most common genes and DNA among its rows. TCRdb, not the authors, supplied the V and J calls. This sample has roughly 32,000 distinct CDR3 sequences in its table, and less than 65% of those were observed once. The ten largest clones capture 5.7% of the sample.

The CDR1 and CDR2 encoded by the germline V gene are SGHDT and YYEEEE. The cysteine opens and the phenylalanine closes a CDR3 of 13 amino acids. Only the CDR3 DNA is retained, 39 bases long and in frame from the first base. Trimming takes 4 bases from V and 6 bases from J, and the germline ends sit 14 bases apart. Taken with the paper, the label for time point translates to: after trial treatment. In the paper's terms, the treatment or condition label means: LDRT plus nivolumab, ipilimumab, low-dose cyclophosphamide and aspirin (RACIN trial). Donors were enrolled in RACIN, a single-arm phase I dose-escalation trial combining nivolumab, ipilimumab, aspirin, low-dose cyclophosphamide and low-dose radiotherapy. To be eligible, a patient needed to have an advanced solid tumor that was TIL-negative. About this clonotype: Its antigen remains unidentified. No per-base quality is available; no much larger clone lies one base away.

Sequencing used PBMCs, obtained after low-dose radiotherapy plus immunotherapy. The chain joins TRBV5-6 to TRBJ2-7; the D segment might be TRBD1 or TRBD2, since each matches 5 bases. This TCR was recovered from a male donor with gallbladder cancer. The CDR3 reads as follows: CASSIIGGGEQYF. In nucleotides, the sequence is TGTGCCAGCAGCATTATTGGGGGTGGCGAGCAGTACTTC.